The 10 T cell receptor beta chains presented below share a single source sample, sequenced in a study of technical replicates of blood from several donors. The assay was immunoSEQ multiplex PCR, and TCRdb's table has in-frame clones only and misses some. The data hold just over 60,000 clones, with about 90% observed a single time. The sample consisted of PBMCs. Receptors were obtained from a human donor in good health. Some clones in this sample may be carry-over from other donors' samples.

This rearrangement joins TRBV5-1 to TRBJ1-4; tentative D call: TRBD1 (5 bases). Trimming removed 4 bases from V and 2 bases from J, with 12 bases in between. The CDR3 totals 15 residues. Germline V gene sequence: CDR1 SGHRS, CDR2 YFSETQ. In nucleotides, the CDR3 is TGCGCCAGCAGCCCCGGGGGGGAGACTAATGAAAAACTGTTTTTT. The encoded protein is CASSPGGETNEKLFF.

The V call is TRBV21-1, the J call TRBJ1-5; TRBD1, as called in the table, went unchecked against the DNA. TRBV21-1 is a pseudogene segment. This CDR3 is built from 16 residues. The CDR3 sequence: CASSPVPGETNQPQHF. Here the CDR3 DNA reads TGTGCCAGCAGCCCGGTCCCAGGGGAAACCAATCAGCCCCAGCATTTT.

V is TRBV27 and J is TRBJ1-2; TRBD1 is a possible D gene (5 bases). V was shortened by 8 bases and J by 6 bases, with 16 bases between the two germline ends. Germline lookup yields CDR1 MNHEY and CDR2 SMNVEV (reference sequence). This CDR3 spans 13 amino acids. CDR3 nucleotides: TGTGCCAGCGCACTCCTTCAGGGTAATGGCTACACCTTC. Its translation is CASALLQGNGYTF.

The gene calls are TRBV15 and TRBJ2-5; weak D call: TRBD2 (5 bases). The CDR3 consists of 15 residues. V lost 3 bases, J lost 4 bases, and 15 bases lay in between. Germline values: CDR1 LNHNV, CDR2 YYDKDF (reference sequence). CDR3 amino acids: CATSSNVRAGETQYF. CDR3 sequence (DNA): TGTGCCACCAGCAGCAACGTTCGGGCGGGAGAGACCCAGTACTTC.

V usage is TRBV6-1 and J usage is TRBJ1-1, with 7 bases fitting TRBD1. V was clipped by 7 bases and J by 0 bases; unmatched bases: 2. CDR1 and CDR2 (germline): MNHNS, SASEGT. This CDR3 has 13 amino acids. CDR3 protein: CASKQGLNTEAFF. CDR3 sequence (DNA): TGTGCCAGCAAACAGGGGCTGAACACTGAAGCTTTCTTT.

This chain joins TRBV4-3 and TRBJ2-5, with D perhaps TRBD1 (6 bases). The CDR3 covers 14 residues. Trimming removed 2 bases at V and 2 bases at J, with 9 bases between. Per germline, CDR1 LGHNA and CDR2 YSLEER. CDR3 coding DNA: TGCGCCAGCAGCCAAAACAGGGAACAAGAGACCCAGTACTTC. Protein sequence: CASSQNREQETQYF.

The chain links TRBV6-5 to TRBJ2-7; 9 nucleotides match TRBD1. Per germline, CDR1 MNHEY and CDR2 SVGAGI. V was pared by 5 bases and J by 2 bases, with 7 bases of the junction left unmatched. The CDR3 covers 15 residues. CDR3 sequence (DNA): TGTGCCAGCAGTACCGGACAGGGGTCTCCCTACGAGCAGTACTTC. It is translated as CASSTGQGSPYEQYF.

The rearrangement links TRBV29-1 to TRBJ2-7; possibly TRBD2 for D (5 bases). The V gene lost 5 bases and the J gene lost 0 bases, with 11 bases spanning the gap. Germline CDR1 SQVTM, CDR2 ANQGSEA. The CDR3 loop spans 13 amino acids. The CDR3 region has the DNA TGCAGCGTTCGACTATCGAGCTCCTACGAGCAGTACTTC. Protein: CSVRLSSSYEQYF.

The chain employs TRBV27 and TRBJ1-5, with D tentatively TRBD1 (6 bases). Germline V gene data show CDR1 as MNHEY and CDR2 as SMNVEV (reference sequence). CDR3 length equals 17 residues. Between the trimmed V and J ends, which lost 5 bases and 2 bases, there was a span of 19 bases. The CDR3: CASSPGAGVRGNQPQHF. CDR3 DNA sequence: TGTGCCAGCAGTCCCGGGGCAGGGGTTCGCGGCAATCAGCCCCAGCATTTT.

This chain connects TRBV4-1 to TRBJ2-1; 7 bases are a match to TRBD2. The CDR3 extends over 15 amino acids. Looked up from germline, CDR1 is MGHRA and CDR2 is YSYEKL. V gave up 0 bases and J gave up 4 bases; unmatched junction bases: 3. CDR3 bases: TGCGCCAGCAGCCAAGAGAGCGGGGCTTACAATGAGCAGTTCTTC. This gives the protein CASSQESGAYNEQFF.